This TCR beta chain emerged from a study of T-cell memory formation after mild COVID-19. This clonotype occurred a few times. One entry per CDR3 protein results from TCRdb running MiXCR on the 5' RACE reads. Among about 390,000 distinct CDR3 sequences listed, roughly 15% were seen once. The V and J ends lost 5 bases and 10 bases respectively, with 15 bases between them. The CDR3 contains 14 residues. Germline CDR1 and CDR2: SEHNR and FQNEAQ (reference sequence). Sequencing was done on a sample of PBMCs or a T cell subset sorted from them (not recorded which). V gene TRBV7-9 combines with J gene TRBJ1-6, with D maybe TRBD1 (5 bases). The clonotype originates from a man between 18 and 29 years old who had mild COVID-19 (a few samples of this study predate the infection). Cell type and time point are not known. CDR3 coding DNA: TGTGCCAGCAGCGGGGGATTCCGGGAGTCACCCCTCCACTTT. Translation gives CASSGGFRESPLHF.